This TCR beta chain originates from a study of blood T cell repertoires in COVID-19. This clone was seen only once. CDR1 and CDR2 (germline): LNHDA, SQIVND (reference sequence). The CDR3 loop spans 17 amino acids. Trimming took off 0 bases at V and 0 bases at J, with 13 bases between the two ends. In the original analysis: Reference gene primers were amplified, and this amplification served to estimate nucleated cell counts. Profiled with immunoSEQ multiplex PCR; TCRdb holds only in-frame clones, not every one. V and J calls and clone size come straight from that table; D and trimming were deduced from the DNA. The table lists around 300,000 clones, 90% of them singletons.

This clonotype originated in a woman aged 25 to 39 with COVID-19, enrolled during active disease. The sample comprised peripheral blood. This rearrangement joins TRBV19 to TRBJ2-3; D possibly corresponds to TRBD2 (6 bases). In DNA, the CDR3 is TGTGCCAGTAGTATAGATGTGGGGGAGGCGAGCACAGATACGCAGTATTTT. This encodes CASSIDVGEASTDTQYF.